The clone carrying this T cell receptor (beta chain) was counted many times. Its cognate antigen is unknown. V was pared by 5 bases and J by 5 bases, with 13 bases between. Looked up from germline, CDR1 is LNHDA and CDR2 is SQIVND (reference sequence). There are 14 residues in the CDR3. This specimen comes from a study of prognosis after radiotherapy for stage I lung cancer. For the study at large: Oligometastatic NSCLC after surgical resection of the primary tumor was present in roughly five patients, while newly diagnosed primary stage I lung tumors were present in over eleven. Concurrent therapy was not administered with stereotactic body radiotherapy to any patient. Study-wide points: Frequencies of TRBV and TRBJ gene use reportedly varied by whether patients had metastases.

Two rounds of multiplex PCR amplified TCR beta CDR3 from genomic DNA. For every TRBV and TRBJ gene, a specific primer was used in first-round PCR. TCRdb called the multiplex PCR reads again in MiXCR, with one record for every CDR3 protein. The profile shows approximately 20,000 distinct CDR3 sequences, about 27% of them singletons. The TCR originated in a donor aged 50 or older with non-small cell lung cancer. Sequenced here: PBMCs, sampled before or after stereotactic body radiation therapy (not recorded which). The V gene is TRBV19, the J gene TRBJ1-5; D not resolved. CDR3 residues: CASSLLGIDQPQHF. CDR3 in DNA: TGTGCCAGTAGTTTGTTGGGAATCGATCAGCCCCAGCATTTT. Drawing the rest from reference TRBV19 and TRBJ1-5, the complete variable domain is DGGITQSPKYLFRKEGQNVTLSCEQNLNHDAMYWYRQDPGQGLRLIYYSQIVNDFQKGDIAEGYSVSREKKESFPLTVTSAQKNPTAFYLCASSLLGIDQPQHFGDGTRLSIL.